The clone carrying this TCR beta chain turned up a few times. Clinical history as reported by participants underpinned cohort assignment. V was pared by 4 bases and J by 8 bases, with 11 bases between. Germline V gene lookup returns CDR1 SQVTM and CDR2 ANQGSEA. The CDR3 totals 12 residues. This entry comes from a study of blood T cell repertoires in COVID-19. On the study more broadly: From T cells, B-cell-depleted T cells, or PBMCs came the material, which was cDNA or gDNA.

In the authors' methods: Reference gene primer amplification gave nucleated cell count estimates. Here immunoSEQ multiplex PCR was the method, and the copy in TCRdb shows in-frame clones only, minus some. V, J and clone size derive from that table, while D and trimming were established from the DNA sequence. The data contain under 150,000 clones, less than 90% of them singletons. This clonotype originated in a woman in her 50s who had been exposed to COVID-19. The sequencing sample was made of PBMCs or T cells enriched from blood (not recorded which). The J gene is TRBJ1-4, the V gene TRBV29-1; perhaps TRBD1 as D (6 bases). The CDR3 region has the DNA TGCAGCGTTGGGGCAGGGGAAGAAAAACTGTTTTTT. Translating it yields CSVGAGEEKLFF.